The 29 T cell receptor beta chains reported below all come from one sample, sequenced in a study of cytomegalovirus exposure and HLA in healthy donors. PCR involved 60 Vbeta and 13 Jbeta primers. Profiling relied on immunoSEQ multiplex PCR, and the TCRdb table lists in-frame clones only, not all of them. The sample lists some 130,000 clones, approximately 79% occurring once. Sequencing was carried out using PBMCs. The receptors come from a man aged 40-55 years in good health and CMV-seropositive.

The CDR3 bases are TGTGCCTGGGGGAGACGGGACATGTCCTACAATGAGCAGTTCTTC. Protein: CAWGRRDMSYNEQFF. The chain uses TRBV30 and TRBJ2-1; TRBD1 is a possible D gene (6 bases). CDR1 GTSNPN and CDR2 SVGIG come from the germline V gene (reference sequence). V lost 5 bases and J lost 1, with 15 bases in between. The CDR3 is made up of 15 amino acids.

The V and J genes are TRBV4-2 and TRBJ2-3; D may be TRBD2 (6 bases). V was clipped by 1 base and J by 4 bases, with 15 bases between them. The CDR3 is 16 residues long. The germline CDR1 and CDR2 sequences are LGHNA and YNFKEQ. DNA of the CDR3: TGTGCCAGCAGCCAAGGGAGGGCTTCTGGGGCAGATACGCAGTATTTT. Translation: CASSQGRASGADTQYF.

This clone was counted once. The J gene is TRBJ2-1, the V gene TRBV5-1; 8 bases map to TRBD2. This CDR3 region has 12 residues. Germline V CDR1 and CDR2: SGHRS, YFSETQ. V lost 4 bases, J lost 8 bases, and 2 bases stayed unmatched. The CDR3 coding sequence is TGCGCCAGCAGCCGGGAGGGTGATGAGCAGTTCTTC. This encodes CASSREGDEQFF.

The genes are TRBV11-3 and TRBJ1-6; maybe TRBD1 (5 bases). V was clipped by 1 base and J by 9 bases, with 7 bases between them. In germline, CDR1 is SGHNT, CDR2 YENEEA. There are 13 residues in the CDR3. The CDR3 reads CASSLAGGSPLHF. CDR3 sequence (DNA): TGTGCCAGCAGCTTAGCCGGGGGTTCACCCCTCCACTTT.

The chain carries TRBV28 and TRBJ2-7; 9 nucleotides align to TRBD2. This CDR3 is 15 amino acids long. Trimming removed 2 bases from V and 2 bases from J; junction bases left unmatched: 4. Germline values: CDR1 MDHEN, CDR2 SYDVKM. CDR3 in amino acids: CASSLGSGSPYEQYF. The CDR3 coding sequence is TGTGCCAGCAGTTTAGGTAGCGGGAGTCCCTACGAGCAGTACTTC.

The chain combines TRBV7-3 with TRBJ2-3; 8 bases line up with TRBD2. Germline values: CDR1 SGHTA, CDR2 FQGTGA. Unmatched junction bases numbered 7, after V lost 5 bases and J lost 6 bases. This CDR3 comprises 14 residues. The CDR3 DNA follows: TGTGCCAGCAGCCCCGGACTAGCTGTGGATACGCAGTATTTT. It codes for CASSPGLAVDTQYF.

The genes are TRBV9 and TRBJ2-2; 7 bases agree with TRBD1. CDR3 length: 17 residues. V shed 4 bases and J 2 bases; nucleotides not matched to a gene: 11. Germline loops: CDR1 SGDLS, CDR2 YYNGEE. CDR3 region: CASSPQLGTVNTGELFF. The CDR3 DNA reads TGTGCCAGCAGCCCCCAACTTGGGACAGTAAACACCGGGGAGCTGTTTTTT.

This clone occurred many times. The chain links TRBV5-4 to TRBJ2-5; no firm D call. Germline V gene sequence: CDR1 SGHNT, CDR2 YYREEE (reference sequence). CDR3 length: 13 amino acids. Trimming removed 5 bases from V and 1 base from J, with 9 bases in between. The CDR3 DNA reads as TGTGCCAGCAGGATCGGCGGCCAAGAGACCCAGTACTTC. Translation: CASRIGGQETQYF.

CDR3 in DNA: TGCGCCAGCAGCCATTCGTCCGGGAACGGCGGCTACGAGCAGTACTTC. Amino acid sequence: CASSHSSGNGGYEQYF. V gene TRBV4-1 combines with J gene TRBJ2-7; tentative D call: TRBD2 (5 bases). This CDR3 has 16 residues. V lost 3 bases, J lost 3 bases, and 18 bases lay in between. The germline gives CDR1 MGHRA, CDR2 YSYEKL.

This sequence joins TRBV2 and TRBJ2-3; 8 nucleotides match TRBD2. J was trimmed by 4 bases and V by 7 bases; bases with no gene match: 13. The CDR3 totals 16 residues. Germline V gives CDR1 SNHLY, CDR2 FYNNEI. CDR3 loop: CASNLRGSGSSDTQYF. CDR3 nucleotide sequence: TGTGCCAGCAATCTCCGGGGAAGCGGGAGTTCAGATACGCAGTATTTT.

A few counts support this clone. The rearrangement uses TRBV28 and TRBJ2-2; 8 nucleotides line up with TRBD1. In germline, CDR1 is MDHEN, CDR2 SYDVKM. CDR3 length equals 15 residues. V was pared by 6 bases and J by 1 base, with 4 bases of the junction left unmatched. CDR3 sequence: CASRLGQENTGELFF. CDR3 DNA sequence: TGTGCCAGCAGATTGGGACAGGAGAACACCGGGGAGCTGTTTTTT.

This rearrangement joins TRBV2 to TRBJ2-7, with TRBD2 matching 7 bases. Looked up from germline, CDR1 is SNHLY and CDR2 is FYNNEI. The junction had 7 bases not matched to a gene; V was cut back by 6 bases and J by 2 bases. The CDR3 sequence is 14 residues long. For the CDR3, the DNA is TGTGCCAGCAGCCGGGAGGCAAGTACCTACGAGCAGTACTTC. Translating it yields CASSREASTYEQYF.

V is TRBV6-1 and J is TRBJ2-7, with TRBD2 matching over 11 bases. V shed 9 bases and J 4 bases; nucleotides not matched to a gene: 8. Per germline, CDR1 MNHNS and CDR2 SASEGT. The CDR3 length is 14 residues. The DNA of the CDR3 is TGTGCCAGTTTGGGACTAGCGGTAATTTACGAGCAGTACTTC. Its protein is CASLGLAVIYEQYF.

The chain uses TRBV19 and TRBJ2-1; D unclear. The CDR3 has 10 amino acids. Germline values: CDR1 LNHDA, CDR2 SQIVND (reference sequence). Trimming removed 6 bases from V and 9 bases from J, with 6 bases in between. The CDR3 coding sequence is TGTGCCAGTAGGGGCAGTGAGCAGTTCTTC. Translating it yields CASRGSEQFF.

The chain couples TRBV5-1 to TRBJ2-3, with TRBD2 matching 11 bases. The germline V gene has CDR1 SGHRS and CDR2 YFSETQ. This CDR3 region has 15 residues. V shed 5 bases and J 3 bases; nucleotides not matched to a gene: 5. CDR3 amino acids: CASSLTSGGTDTQYF. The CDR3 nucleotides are TGCGCCAGCAGTCTTACTAGCGGGGGTACAGATACGCAGTATTTT.

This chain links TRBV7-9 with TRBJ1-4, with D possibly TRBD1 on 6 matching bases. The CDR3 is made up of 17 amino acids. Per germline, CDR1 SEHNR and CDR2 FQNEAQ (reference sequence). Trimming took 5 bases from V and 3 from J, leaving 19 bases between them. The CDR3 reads CASSPWGGWTANEKLFF. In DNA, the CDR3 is TGTGCCAGCAGCCCTTGGGGGGGATGGACAGCTAATGAAAAACTGTTTTTT.

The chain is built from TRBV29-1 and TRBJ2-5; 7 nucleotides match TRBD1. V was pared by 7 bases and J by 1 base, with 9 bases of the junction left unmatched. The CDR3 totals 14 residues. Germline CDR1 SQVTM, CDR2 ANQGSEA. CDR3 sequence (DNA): TGCAGCGCTGAGGGCAGGGGGTCCCAAGAGACCCAGTACTTC. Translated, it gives CSAEGRGSQETQYF.

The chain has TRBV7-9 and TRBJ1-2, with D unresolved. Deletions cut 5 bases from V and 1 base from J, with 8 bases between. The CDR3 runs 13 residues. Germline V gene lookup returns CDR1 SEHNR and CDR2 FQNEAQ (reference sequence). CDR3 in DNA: TGTGCCAGCAGCCCAGAAGTTAACTATGGCTACACCTTC. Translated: CASSPEVNYGYTF.

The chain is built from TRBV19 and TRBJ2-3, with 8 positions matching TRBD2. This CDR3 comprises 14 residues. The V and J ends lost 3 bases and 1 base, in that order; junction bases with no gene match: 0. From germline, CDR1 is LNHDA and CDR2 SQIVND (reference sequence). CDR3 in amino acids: CASSMTSGTDTQYF. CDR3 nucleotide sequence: TGTGCCAGTAGTATGACTAGCGGCACAGATACGCAGTATTTT.

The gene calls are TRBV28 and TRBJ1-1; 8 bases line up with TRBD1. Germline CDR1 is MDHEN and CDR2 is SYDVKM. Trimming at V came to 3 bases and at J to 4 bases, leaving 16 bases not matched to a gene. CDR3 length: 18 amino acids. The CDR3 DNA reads TGTGCCAGCAGTTTTTTAGCCAGGGGGCCGAGTTATAGCACTGAAGCTTTCTTT. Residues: CASSFLARGPSYSTEAFF. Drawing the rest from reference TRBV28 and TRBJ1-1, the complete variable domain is DVKVTQSSRYLVKRTGEKVFLECVQDMDHENMFWYRQDPGLGLRLIYFSYDVKMKEKGDIPEGYSVSREKKERFSLILESASTNQTSMYLCASSFLARGPSYSTEAFFGQGTRLTVV.

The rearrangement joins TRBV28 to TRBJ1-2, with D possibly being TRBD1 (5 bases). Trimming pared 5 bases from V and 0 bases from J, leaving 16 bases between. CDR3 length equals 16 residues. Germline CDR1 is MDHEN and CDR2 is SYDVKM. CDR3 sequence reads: CASSLWGHTANYGYTF. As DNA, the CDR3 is TGTGCCAGCAGTCTCTGGGGCCACACCGCTAACTATGGCTACACCTTC.

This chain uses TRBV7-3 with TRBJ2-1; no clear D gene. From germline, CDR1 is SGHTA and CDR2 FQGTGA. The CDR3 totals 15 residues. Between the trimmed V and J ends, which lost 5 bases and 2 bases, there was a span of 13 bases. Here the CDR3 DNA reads TGTGCCAGCAGCCCTTCTACCCCTGCCTACAATGAGCAGTTCTTC. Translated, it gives CASSPSTPAYNEQFF.

The CDR3 spells CASSPPRGGKSAFF. In DNA form, the CDR3 reads TGCGCCAGCAGCCCCCCGCGGGGGGGGAAATCGGCTTTCTTT. The chain is built from TRBV5-1 and TRBJ1-1, with D perhaps matching TRBD1 (5 bases). V dropped 4 bases and J dropped 11 bases, with 21 bases sitting between them. Germline values: CDR1 SGHRS, CDR2 YFSETQ. The CDR3 length is 14 residues.

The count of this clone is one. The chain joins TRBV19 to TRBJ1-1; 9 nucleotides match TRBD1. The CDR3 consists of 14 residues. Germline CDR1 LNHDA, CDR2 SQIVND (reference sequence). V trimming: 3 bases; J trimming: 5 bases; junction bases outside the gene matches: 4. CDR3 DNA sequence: TGTGCCAGTAGTATGGGACAGGGAGAAACTGAAGCTTTCTTT. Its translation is CASSMGQGETEAFF.

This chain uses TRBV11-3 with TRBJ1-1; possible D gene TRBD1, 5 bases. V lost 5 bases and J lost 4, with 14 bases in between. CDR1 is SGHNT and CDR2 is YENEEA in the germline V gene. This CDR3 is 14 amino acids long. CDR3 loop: CASSPGGTTTEAFF. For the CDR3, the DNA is TGTGCCAGCAGCCCCGGGGGGACGACCACTGAAGCTTTCTTT.

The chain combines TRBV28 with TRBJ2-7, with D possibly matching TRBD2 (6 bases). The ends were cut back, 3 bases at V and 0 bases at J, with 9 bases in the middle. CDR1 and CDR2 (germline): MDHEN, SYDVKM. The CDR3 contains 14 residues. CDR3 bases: TGTGCCAGCAGTTTGGAGGGGAGCTCCTACGAGCAGTACTTC. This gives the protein CASSLEGSSYEQYF.

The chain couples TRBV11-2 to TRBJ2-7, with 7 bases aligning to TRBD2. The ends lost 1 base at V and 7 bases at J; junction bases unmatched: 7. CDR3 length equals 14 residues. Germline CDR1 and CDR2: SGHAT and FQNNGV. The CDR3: CASSLGGSGYEQYF. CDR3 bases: TGTGCCAGCAGCTTAGGCGGGAGTGGGTATGAGCAGTACTTC.

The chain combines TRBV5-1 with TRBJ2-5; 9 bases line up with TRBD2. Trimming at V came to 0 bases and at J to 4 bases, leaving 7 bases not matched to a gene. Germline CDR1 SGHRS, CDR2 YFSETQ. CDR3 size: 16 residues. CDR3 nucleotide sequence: TGCGCCAGCAGCTTGGTGTGGCGGGAGGGCACAGAGACCCAGTACTTC. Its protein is CASSLVWREGTETQYF.

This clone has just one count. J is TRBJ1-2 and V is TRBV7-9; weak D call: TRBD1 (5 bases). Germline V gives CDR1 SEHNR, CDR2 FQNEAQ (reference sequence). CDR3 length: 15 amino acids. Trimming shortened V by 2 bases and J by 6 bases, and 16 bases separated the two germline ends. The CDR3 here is CASSLSMGPLNGYTF. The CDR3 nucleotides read TGTGCCAGCAGCTTAAGTATGGGGCCGTTGAATGGCTACACCTTC.